The source of this TCR beta chain is a study of T cell changes during pregnancy in multiple sclerosis. Germline V gene sequence: CDR1 SGHTA, CDR2 FQGNSA. V shed 1 base, J shed 8 bases, and the junction held 0 bases outside the gene matches. The CDR3 contains 13 residues. Produced via immunoSEQ multiplex PCR; TCRdb's table is partial and in-frame only. Of tens of thousands of clones listed, 92% are singletons. The material sequenced was CD4+ T cells from peripheral blood mononuclear cells, taken after pregnancy. This sequence was found in a female donor in good health, enrolled as a control in a pregnancy study. V and J are TRBV7-2 and TRBJ2-1, with TRBD2 matching 9 bases. CDR3 nucleotides: TGTGCCAGCAGCTTAGTAGCGGGGGATGAGCAGTTCTTC. This codes for CASSLVAGDEQFF.